This T cell receptor (beta chain) was profiled in a study of Ad26.COV2.S vaccination and SARS-CoV-2 variants (dated by TCRdb to the early 2020s). Background on the whole study: Donors in the vaccine arm were drawn from COV1001, a phase I-IIa trial of Ad26.COV2.S in healthy adults that was multicentre, randomized, double-blind and placebo-controlled. Dosing of Ad26.COV2.S was intramuscular, at either 5x10^10 or 1x10^11 viral particles, delivered as one shot or as two shots spaced 56 days apart. Investigators did not know the trial group allocation while performing experiments and assessing outcomes. The specificity and breadth of SARS-CoV-2-reactive T cell receptors after Ad26.COV2.S vaccination were assessed by TCRbeta repertoire sequencing. Participants in the trial were split at random into five groups of five each, receiving low-dose or high-dose Ad26.COV2.S once or twice, or else placebo on both occasions. A total of 32 samples were included in the TCR-sequenced set, comprising about 20 Ad26.COV2.S vaccine recipients, 5 placebo recipients and 8 SARS-CoV-2 convalescent individuals.

Taken with the paper, the label for treatment or condition translates to: roughly 18 received Ad26.COV2.S at low or high dose, single or two shots; 5 received placebo; per-sample allocation not given. Repertoires of vaccine and placebo recipients were sequenced from samples collected on day 63 after the first injection. In Cohort 1b, about 25 adults aged 18-55 years were enrolled at a single site in Boston, USA, between 29 July and 7 August 2020. Ad26.COV2.S was a replication-incompetent adenovirus type 26 vector that expressed a prefusion-stabilized SARS-CoV-2 spike protein derived from the original Wuhan strain. From a lookup of the germline V gene (reference sequence), CDR1 and CDR2 are LGHDT and YNNKEL. The CDR3 measures 17 amino acids from cysteine to phenylalanine. Just the 51-base CDR3 DNA is kept, in frame starting at base 1. V and J are truncated by 0 bases and 3 bases respectively, leaving an intervening sequence of 17 bases.

Details on this clone: The clone's antigen remains unknown. Qualities for individual bases were not recorded, and no much larger clone is one base off.

The immunoSEQ Assay was used to sequence TCRbeta CDR3 regions. After extraction, genomic DNA underwent amplification by bias-controlled multiplex PCR, followed by high-throughput sequencing. The authors processed their data as follows. To quantify the absolute abundance of every unique TCRbeta CDR3 region, sequences were collapsed and filtered. T cell fraction was estimated by normalization of TCRbeta template counts to usable DNA, with usable DNA being measured through amplification of reference genes present in all nucleated cells. Repertoire TCRs were annotated as SARS-CoV-2-specific when V gene, CDR3 amino acid sequence and J gene were exactly matched to a known reactive TCR set. The reference SARS-CoV-2 TCR set was obtained from MIRA and was filtered for enrichment in COVID-19-positive ImmuneCODE repertoires, whereby public or cross-reactive TCRs were removed. Drawing on the MIRA antigens, annotated TCRs were analysed further at the level of specific ORF or position within ORF. Breadth was defined as annotated unique rearrangements over total unique productive rearrangements; depth was the summed frequency of those rearrangements. Two-sided Wilcoxon rank-sum tests were applied when comparing TCR breadth between groups. TCRdb holds this immuneACCESS table with in-frame rearrangements only. Some clones are missing; in checked studies, unresolved V genes explain under half, and the rest has no known cause. The V and J calls and clone size are taken from that table; D and trimming were inferred from the DNA. The table for this sample lists about 320,000 clones; 85% of them were counted only once. The ten biggest clones cover under 2.5% of the sample.

Study-wide findings and limitations: Compared with placebo recipients, Ad26.COV2.S recipients showed higher spike-specific TCR breadth (P = 0.0014). Vaccine and placebo recipients had similar non-spike TCR breadth, a finding consistent with the vaccine containing only spike. Comparing responses between vaccine doses or regimens was not something the study was powered to do. It was noted by the authors that total T cell responses may have been underestimated by the TCR breadth and depth analyses. After vaccination, spike-specific CD8+ and CD4+ T cell responses were reported to show substantial breadth.

This specimen consisted of peripheral blood, obtained in a trial of Ad26.COV2.S vaccine versus placebo. This TCR was sampled from a person aged 18-65 years who received the Ad26.COV2.S COVID-19 vaccine or a placebo. Recombination connected TRBV3-1 (or the pseudogene TRBV3-2) to TRBJ1-2, with TRBD1 perhaps the D gene, on 6 matching bases. The CDR3 region: CASSQDISGGGYYGYTF. The sequenced DNA: TGTGCCAGCAGCCAAGATATTTCGGGGGGCGGCTACTATGGCTACACCTTC.